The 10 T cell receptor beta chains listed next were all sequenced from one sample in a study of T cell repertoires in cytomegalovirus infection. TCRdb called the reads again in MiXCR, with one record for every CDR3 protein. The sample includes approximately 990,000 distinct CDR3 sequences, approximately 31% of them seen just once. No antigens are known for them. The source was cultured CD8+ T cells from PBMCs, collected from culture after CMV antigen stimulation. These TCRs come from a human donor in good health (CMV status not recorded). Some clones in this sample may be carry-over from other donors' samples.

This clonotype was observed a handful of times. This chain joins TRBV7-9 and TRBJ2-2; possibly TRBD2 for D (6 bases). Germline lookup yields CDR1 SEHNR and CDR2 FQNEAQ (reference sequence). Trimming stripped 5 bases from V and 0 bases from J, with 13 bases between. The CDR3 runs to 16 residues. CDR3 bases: TGTGCCAGCAGCCCGGAGGGGTCGGCGAACACCGGGGAGCTGTTTTTT. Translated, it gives CASSPEGSANTGELFF.

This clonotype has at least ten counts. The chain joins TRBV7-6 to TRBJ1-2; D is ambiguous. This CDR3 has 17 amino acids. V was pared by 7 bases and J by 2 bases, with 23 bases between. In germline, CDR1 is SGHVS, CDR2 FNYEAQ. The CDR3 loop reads CASNSYYKTAFNYGYTF. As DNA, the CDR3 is TGTGCCAGCAACTCCTACTATAAAACTGCCTTCAACTATGGCTACACCTTC.

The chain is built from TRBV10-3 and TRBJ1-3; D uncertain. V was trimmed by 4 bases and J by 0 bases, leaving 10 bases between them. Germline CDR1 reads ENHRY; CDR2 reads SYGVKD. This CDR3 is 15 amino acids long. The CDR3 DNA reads TGTGCCATCAGTGGAGGCGGAGACTCTGGAAACACCATATATTTT. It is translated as CAISGGGDSGNTIYF.

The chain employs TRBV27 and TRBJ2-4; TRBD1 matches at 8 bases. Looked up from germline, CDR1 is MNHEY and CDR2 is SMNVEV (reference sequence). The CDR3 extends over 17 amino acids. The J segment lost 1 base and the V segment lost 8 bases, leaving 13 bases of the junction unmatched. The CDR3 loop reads CASRQLQGASAKNIQYF. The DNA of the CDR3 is TGTGCCAGCCGCCAACTTCAGGGGGCTTCGGCCAAAAACATTCAGTACTTC.

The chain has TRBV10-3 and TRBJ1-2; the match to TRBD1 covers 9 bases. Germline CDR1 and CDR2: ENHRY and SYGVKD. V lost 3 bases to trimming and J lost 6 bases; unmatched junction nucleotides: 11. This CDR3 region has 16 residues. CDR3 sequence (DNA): TGTGCCATCAGTGAACTACGGGACAGGGTTGTCCATGGCTACACCTTC. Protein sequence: CAISELRDRVVHGYTF.

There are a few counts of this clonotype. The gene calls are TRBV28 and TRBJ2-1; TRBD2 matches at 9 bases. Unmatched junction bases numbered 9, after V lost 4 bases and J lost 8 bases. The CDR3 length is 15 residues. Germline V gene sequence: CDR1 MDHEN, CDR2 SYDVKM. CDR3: CASSSAGGRWDEQFF. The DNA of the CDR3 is TGTGCCAGCAGTTCTGCGGGGGGGCGGTGGGATGAGCAGTTCTTC.

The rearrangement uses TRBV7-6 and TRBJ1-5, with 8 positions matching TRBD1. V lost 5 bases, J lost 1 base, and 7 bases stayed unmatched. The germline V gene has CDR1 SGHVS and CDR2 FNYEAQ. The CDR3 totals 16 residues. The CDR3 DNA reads TGTGCCAGCAGCAGAAGGACAGGGCTGAGCAATCAGCCCCAGCATTTT. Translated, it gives CASSRRTGLSNQPQHF.

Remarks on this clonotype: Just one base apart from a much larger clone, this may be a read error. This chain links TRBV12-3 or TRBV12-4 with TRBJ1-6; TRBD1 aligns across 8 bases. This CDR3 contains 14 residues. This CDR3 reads CTSSHTGGSSPLHF. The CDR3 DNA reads TGTACCAGCAGTCATACAGGGGGAAGTTCACCCCTCCACTTT.

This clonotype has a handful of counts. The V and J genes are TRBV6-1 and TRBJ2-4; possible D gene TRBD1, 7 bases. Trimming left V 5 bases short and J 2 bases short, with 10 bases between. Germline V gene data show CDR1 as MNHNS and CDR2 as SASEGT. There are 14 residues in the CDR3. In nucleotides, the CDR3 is TGTGCCAGCAGTTCAGGGGGGCCCAAAAACATTCAGTACTTC. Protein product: CASSSGGPKNIQYF.

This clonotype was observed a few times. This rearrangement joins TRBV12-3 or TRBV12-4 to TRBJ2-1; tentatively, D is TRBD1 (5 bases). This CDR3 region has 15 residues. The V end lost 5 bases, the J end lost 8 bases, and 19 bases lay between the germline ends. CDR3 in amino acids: CASSLRDQPHDEQFF. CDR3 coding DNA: TGTGCCAGCAGTCTCAGGGATCAACCCCACGATGAGCAGTTCTTC.